This T cell receptor beta chain was captured by sequencing in a study of identical twins (dated by TCRdb to between 2015 and 2016). In terms of the full investigation: The study deep-sequenced TCR alpha and beta repertoires from monozygotic twins, unrelated adults of various ages and cord blood to test whether fetal clonotypes persist. To rule out contamination, replicate twin experiments were performed at different times with different library preparation protocols.

All donors were healthy Caucasians. The twin cohort comprised three pairs of female monozygotic twins, all aged roughly 18 to 30 years. Miltenyi CD45RO+ enrichment and human naive T-cell isolation kits were used to isolate memory (CD45RO+) and naive T cells from PBMC. About this clonotype: Its antigen is not yet known. No per-base quality is available; no much larger clone lies one base away.

To prepare the library, 5' RACE was applied. Instrument on record: Illumina HiSeq 2000. A universal primer binding site was introduced by template switching, and a unique molecular identifier was present in the final cDNA, enabling accurate counting of TCR cDNA molecules. Specific primers in the conserved constant-segment region were used to synthesize first-strand cDNA for the TCR alpha and beta chains. Each cDNA library was double barcoded, with a SMART-Mk sample barcode plus Illumina barcodes, to control for contamination. TruSeq adapter sequences, together with Illumina sample barcodes, were added in two successive PCR steps. Sequencing of the TCR alpha and beta cDNA libraries was done on the Illumina HiSeq platform using custom primers. The paper's data handling went like this. Unique molecular identifiers were extracted from raw reads with MiGEC, and CDR3 positions were determined with MiXCR. Recombination models were inferred per individual with the repgenHMM and IGoR tools using an EM algorithm. The tcR package in R was used for shared clonotype analysis, with sharing normalized by the product of cloneset sizes. Out-of-frame nonproductive sequences were analyzed to study raw recombination free of thymic and clonal selection effects. TCRdb trimmed the raw reads at Q25, called clones with MiXCR and kept productive beta chains. Here each entry gathers all rows of one CDR3 protein and keeps the most common genes and DNA. Clone size and V and J calls follow TCRdb, not the original study. This sample lists hundreds of thousands of distinct CDR3 sequences; about 7.3% were detected once. The top ten hold 3.5% to 4% of the sample.

What the research found in general, with its limitations: A weaker excess of twin sharing was found in beta out-of-frame sequences because the signal-to-noise ratio was lowered by fewer shared sequences. Zero-insertion analyses could be partly confounded by invariant T cells such as MAIT and iNKT, though diverse VJ usage argued against such confounding for most clonotypes. Compared with coincidental sharing between unrelated individuals, out-of-frame TCR alpha sequences shared between twins showed an excess of sequences with low generation probability. Recombination models systematically underestimated out-of-frame TCR alpha sharing in monozygotic twins but agreed with sharing between unrelated individuals. Because the same donors could not be followed over many years, the conclusions depended on cross-sectional statistical analysis. Abundant cord blood beta clonotypes carried fewer insertions; young adult naive repertoires showed a weaker similar trend, while memory repertoires showed none.

Spanning cysteine to phenylalanine, the CDR3 consists of 12 amino acids. The DNA shown is the 36-base CDR3, in frame from base 1. Trimming removed 2 bases from V and 11 bases from J, leaving 13 bases between the germline ends. This sample also appeared in a second study, on yellow fever vaccine responses in identical twins. As the second publication notes: The authors reported that the T cell response to vaccination in identical twins appeared partly convergent and partly personalized. In the study, vaccine-responding T cell clones were precisely tracked in identical twins.

The specimen sequenced was memory (CD45RO+) T cells sorted from blood. According to the study, the label for this sample's cell subset or site signals: CD45RO+ enriched T cells. The sequence was obtained from a woman between 18 and 29 years old in good health. The rearrangement joined TRBV12-3 or TRBV12-4 to TRBJ2-7; possibly the D gene is TRBD1, per 5 matching bases. CDR3 protein: CASSLKSGREYF. Read as DNA, the sequence is TGTGCCAGCAGTTTAAAGTCAGGCAGGGAGTACTTC.